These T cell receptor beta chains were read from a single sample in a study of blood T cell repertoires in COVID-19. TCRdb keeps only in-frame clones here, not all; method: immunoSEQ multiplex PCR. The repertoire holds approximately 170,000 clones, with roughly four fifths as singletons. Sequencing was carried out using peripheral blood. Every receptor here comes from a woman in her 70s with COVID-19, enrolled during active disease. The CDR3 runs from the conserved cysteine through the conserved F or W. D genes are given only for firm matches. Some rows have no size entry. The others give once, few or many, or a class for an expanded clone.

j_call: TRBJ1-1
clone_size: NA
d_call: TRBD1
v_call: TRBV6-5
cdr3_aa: CASSSPGQGAEAFF
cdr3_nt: TGTGCCAGCAGTTCACCGGGACAGGGGGCTGAAGCTTTCTTT

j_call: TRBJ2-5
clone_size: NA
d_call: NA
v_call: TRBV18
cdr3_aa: CASSLSGETQYF
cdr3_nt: TGTGCCAGCTCACTCTCCGGGGAGACCCAGTACTTC

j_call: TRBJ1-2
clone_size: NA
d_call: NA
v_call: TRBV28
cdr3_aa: CASRKTETNYGYTF
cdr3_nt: TGTGCCAGCCGCAAGACAGAAACTAACTATGGCTACACCTTC

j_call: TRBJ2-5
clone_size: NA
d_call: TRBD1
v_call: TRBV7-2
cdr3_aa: CASSWAGTGKAETQYF
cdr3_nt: TGTGCCAGCAGCTGGGCCGGGACAGGGAAGGCAGAGACCCAGTACTTC

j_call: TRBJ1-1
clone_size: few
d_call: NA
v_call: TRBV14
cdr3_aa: CASSQFQIEAFF
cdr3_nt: TGTGCCAGCAGCCAATTCCAGATTGAAGCTTTCTTT

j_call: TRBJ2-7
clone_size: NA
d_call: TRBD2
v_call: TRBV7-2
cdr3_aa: CASSLDGRPYEQYF
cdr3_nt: TGTGCCAGCAGCTTAGACGGGAGGCCCTACGAGCAGTACTTC

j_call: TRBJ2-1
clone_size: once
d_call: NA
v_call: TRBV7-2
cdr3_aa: CASSLAGGGSSSYNEQFF
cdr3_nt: TGTGCCAGCAGCTTAGCGGGAGGTGGCTCTAGCTCCTACAATGAGCAGTTCTTC

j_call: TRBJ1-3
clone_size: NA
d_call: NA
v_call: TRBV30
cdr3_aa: CACPRGQASSGNTIYF
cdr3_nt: TGTGCCTGTCCTCGGGGACAAGCAAGCTCTGGAAACACCATATATTTT

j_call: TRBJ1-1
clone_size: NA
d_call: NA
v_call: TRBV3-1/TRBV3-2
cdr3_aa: CASSQVASEAFF
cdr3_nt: TGTGCCAGCAGCCAAGTAGCCAGTGAAGCTTTCTTT

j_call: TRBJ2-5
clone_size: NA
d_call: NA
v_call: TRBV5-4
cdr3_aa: CASSLPGETQYF
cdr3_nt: TGTGCCAGCAGCTTGCCGGGGGAGACCCAGTACTTC

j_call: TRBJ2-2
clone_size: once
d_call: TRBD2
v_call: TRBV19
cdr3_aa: CASSIHSGRVTGELFF
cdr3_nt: TGTGCCAGTAGTATTCATAGCGGGCGCGTTACCGGGGAGCTGTTTTTT

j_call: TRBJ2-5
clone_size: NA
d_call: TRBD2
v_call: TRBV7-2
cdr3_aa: CASSLATSGQETQYF
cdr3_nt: TGTGCCAGCAGCTTAGCGACTAGCGGCCAAGAGACCCAGTACTTC

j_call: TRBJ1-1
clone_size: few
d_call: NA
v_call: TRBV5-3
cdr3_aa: CARTRQPRAPNTEAFF
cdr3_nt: TGTGCCAGAACGCGACAACCGAGAGCCCCGAACACTGAAGCTTTCTTT

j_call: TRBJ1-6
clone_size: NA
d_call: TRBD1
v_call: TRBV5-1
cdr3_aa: CASSFTGVGSPLHF
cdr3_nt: TGCGCCAGCAGCTTCACAGGGGTAGGTTCACCCCTCCACTTT

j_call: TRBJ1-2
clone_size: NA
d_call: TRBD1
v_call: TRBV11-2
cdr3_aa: CASSSQGAQGYGYTF
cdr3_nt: TGTGCCAGCAGCTCTCAGGGGGCTCAGGGCTATGGCTACACCTTC

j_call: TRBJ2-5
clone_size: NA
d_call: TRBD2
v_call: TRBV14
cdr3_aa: CASSQGLAGGQETQYF
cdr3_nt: TGTGCCAGCAGCCAAGGACTAGCGGGAGGCCAAGAGACCCAGTACTTC

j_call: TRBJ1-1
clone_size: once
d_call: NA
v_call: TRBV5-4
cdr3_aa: CASSLGARNTEAFF
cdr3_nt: TGTGCCAGCAGCTTGGGCGCTAGGAACACTGAAGCTTTCTTT

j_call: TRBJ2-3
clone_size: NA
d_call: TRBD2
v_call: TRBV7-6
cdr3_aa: CASSLAGAGGPVDTQYF
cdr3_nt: TGTGCCAGCAGCTTAGCGGGGGCGGGAGGGCCCGTGGATACGCAGTATTTT

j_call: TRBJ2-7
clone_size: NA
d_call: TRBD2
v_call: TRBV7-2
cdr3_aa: CASMVAGNHEQYF
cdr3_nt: TGTGCCAGCATGGTAGCGGGAAACCACGAGCAGTACTTC

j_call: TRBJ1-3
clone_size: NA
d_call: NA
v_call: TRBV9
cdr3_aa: CASSPMTIGNTIYF
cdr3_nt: TGTGCCAGCAGCCCTATGACAATTGGAAACACCATATATTTT

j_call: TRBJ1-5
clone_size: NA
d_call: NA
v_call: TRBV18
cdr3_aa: CASSVTGSDQPQHF
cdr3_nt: TGTGCCAGCTCAGTAACAGGGTCCGATCAGCCCCAGCATTTT

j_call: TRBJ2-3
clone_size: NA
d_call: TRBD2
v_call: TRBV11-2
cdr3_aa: CASSRRWGEGLQTDTQYF
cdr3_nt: TGTGCCAGCAGCCGGAGGTGGGGGGAGGGCCTTCAGACAGATACGCAGTATTTT

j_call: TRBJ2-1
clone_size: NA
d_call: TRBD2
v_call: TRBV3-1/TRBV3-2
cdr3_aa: CASSLRGSGRGNEQFF
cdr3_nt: TGTGCCAGCAGCCTGAGGGGTAGCGGGAGAGGGAATGAGCAGTTCTTC

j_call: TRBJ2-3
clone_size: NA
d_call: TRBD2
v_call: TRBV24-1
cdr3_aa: CATSDPGTRHGDTQYF
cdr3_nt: TGTGCCACCAGTGACCCCGGGACTAGGCACGGAGATACGCAGTATTTT

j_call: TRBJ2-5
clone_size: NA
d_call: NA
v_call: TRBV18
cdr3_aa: CASSAGEAEYQETQYF
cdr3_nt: TGTGCCAGCTCGGCCGGGGAGGCGGAATACCAAGAGACCCAGTACTTC

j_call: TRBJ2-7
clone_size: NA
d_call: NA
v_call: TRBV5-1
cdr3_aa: CASSVQTPTYEQYF
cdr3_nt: TGCGCCAGCAGCGTCCAGACACCGACCTACGAGCAGTACTTC

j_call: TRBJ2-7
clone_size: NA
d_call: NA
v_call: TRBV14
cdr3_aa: CASSQAPADGLEQYF
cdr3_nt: TGTGCCAGCAGCCAAGCTCCAGCTGATGGGCTCGAGCAGTACTTC

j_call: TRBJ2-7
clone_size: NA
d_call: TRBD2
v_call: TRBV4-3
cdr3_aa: CASSQGISSGRAYEQYF
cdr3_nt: TGCGCCAGCAGCCAAGGGATTTCTAGCGGGAGGGCCTACGAGCAGTACTTC

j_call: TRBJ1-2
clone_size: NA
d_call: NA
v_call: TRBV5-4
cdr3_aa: CASSLASGDYGYTF
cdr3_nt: TGTGCCAGCAGCTTGGCTTCGGGTGACTATGGCTACACCTTC